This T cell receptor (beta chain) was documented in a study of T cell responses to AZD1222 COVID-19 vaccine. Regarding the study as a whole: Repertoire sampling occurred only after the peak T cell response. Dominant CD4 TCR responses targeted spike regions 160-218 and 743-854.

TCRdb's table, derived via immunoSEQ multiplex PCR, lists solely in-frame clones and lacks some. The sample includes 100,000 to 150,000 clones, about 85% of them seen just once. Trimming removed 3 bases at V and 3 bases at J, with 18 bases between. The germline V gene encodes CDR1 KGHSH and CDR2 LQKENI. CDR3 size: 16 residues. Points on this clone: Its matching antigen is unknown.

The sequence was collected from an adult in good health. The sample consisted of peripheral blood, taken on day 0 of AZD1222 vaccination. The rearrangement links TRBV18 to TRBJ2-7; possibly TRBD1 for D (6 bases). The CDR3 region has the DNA TGTGCCAGCTCACCGATCCAGGTGGACAGACACTACGAGCAGTACTTC. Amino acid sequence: CASSPIQVDRHYEQYF.